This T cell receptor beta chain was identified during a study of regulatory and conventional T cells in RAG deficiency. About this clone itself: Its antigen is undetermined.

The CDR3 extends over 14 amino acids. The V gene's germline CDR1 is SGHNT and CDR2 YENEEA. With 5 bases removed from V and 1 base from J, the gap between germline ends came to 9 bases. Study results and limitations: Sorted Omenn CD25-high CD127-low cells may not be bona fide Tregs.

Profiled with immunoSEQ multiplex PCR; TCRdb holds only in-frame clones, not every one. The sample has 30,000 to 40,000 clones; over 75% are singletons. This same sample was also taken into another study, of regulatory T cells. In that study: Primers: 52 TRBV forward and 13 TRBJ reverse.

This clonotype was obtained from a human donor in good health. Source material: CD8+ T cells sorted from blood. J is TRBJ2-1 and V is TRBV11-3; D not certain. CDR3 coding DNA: TGTGCCAGCAGCCCAGGTGGTTCCTACAATGAGCAGTTCTTC. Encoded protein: CASSPGGSYNEQFF.